These 29 T cell receptor beta chains were all obtained from the same sample, sequenced in a study of shared clonotypes between healthy human individuals. The data were produced by immunoSEQ multiplex PCR, yet TCRdb's version contains in-frame clones alone and is incomplete. The sample has nearly 1 million clones; about 80% are singletons. Sequences were obtained from memory CD4+ T cells sorted from blood. Subset here: CD45RA-negative fraction. The receptors here all came from a man between 18 and 35 years old in good health.

This chain joins TRBV4-2 and TRBJ1-2, with D maybe TRBD1 (6 bases). Germline CDR1 and CDR2: LGHNA and YNFKEQ. The CDR3 runs to 15 residues. The V gene lost 5 bases and the J gene lost 2 bases, with 15 bases spanning the gap. Here the CDR3 reads CASSSLWGGNYGYTF. The CDR3, as DNA: TGTGCCAGCAGCTCCCTATGGGGGGGCAACTATGGCTACACCTTC.

The rearrangement links TRBV15 to TRBJ2-7; no firm D call. This CDR3 has 14 amino acids. Germline CDR1 reads LNHNV; CDR2 reads YYDKDF (reference sequence). V lost 1 base and J lost 2, with 9 bases in between. The CDR3 DNA follows: TGTGCCACCAGCAGAGGTGGCAACGCCTACGAGCAGTACTTC. As protein: CATSRGGNAYEQYF.

This chain connects TRBV5-1 to TRBJ1-1; unclear D gene. Germline V CDR1 and CDR2: SGHRS, YFSETQ. This CDR3 region has 13 residues. Trimming pared 3 bases from V and 8 bases from J, leaving 14 bases between. CDR3 amino acids: CASSSLGGIEAFF. In DNA form, the CDR3 reads TGCGCCAGCAGCTCCCTGGGCGGAATAGAAGCTTTCTTT.

This chain joins TRBV11-2 and TRBJ1-6; TRBD1 might be the D (5 bases). The CDR3 covers 15 residues. Deletions cut 3 bases from V and 5 bases from J, with 11 bases between. The germline V gene encodes CDR1 SGHAT and CDR2 FQNNGV. The CDR3 is CASSFLGGDNSPLHF. The CDR3 DNA sequence: TGTGCCAGCAGCTTTCTGGGGGGTGATAATTCACCCCTCCACTTT.

This clone was observed once. The V call is TRBV11-1, the J call TRBJ2-2; D is possibly TRBD1 (6 bases). Germline V gene sequence: CDR1 SGHAT, CDR2 FQDESV (reference sequence). V lost 7 bases to trimming and J lost 1 base, with 25 bases between them. CDR3 size: 19 residues. This chain's CDR3 is CASIYCPGQLTENTGELFF. CDR3 DNA sequence: TGTGCCAGCATCTATTGCCCCGGACAGTTGACCGAGAACACCGGGGAGCTGTTTTTT.

This clone was detected a few times. V usage is TRBV2 and J usage is TRBJ2-1; TRBD1 is a possible D gene (5 bases). This CDR3 is built from 15 residues. Germline loops: CDR1 SNHLY, CDR2 FYNNEI. Trimming pared 0 bases from V and 9 bases from J, leaving 15 bases between. CDR3 bases: TGTGCCAGCAGTGAAGCAGGGGCTCCCAGAGGTGAGCAGTTCTTC. Its translation: CASSEAGAPRGEQFF. The variable domain in full, with the rest retrieved from reference TRBV2 and TRBJ2-1, is EPEVTQTPSHQVTQMGQEVILRCVPISNHLYFYWYRQILGQKVEFLVSFYNNEISEKSEIFDDQFSVERPDGSNFTLKIRSTKLEDSAMYFCASSEAGAPRGEQFFGPGTRLTVL.

This rearrangement joins TRBV4-2 to TRBJ2-2; 7 bases are shared with TRBD2. In germline, CDR1 is LGHNA, CDR2 YNFKEQ. The CDR3 is 16 amino acids. V shed 1 base and J 2 bases; nucleotides not matched to a gene: 4. CDR3: CASSQGSGGNTGELFF. CDR3 DNA: TGTGCCAGCAGCCAAGGGTCGGGGGGAAACACCGGGGAGCTGTTTTTT.

The chain joins TRBV7-2 to TRBJ2-7; D may be TRBD1 (6 bases). This CDR3 is 13 amino acids long. The germline V gene encodes CDR1 SGHTA and CDR2 FQGNSA. V was pared by 8 bases and J by 1 base, with 12 bases between. The DNA for the CDR3 is TGTGCCAGCGTGAGGGGGAGATCCTACGAGCAGTACTTC. Amino acids: CASVRGRSYEQYF.

CDR3 coding DNA: TGTGCCAGCAGCTTGTTGGCTAGCGGGTATTACAATGAGCAGTTCTTC. It specifies CASSLLASGYYNEQFF. The chain is built from TRBV13 and TRBJ2-1, with 8 bases matching TRBD2. The ends lost 3 bases at V and 4 bases at J; junction bases unmatched: 8. CDR3 size: 16 residues. The germline CDR1 and CDR2 sequences are PRHDT and FYEKMQ (reference sequence).

The chain uses TRBV5-1 and TRBJ2-5; 7 nucleotides agree with TRBD1. In germline, CDR1 is SGHRS, CDR2 YFSETQ. V lost 4 bases, J lost 3 bases, and 6 bases stayed unmatched. This CDR3 is built from 14 residues. The CDR3 coding sequence is TGCGCCAGCAGCCTAGGGGACAGAGAAGAGACCCAGTACTTC. Amino acids: CASSLGDREETQYF.

The genes are TRBV27 and TRBJ2-5; 7 bases are shared with TRBD2. CDR1 and CDR2 (germline): MNHEY, SMNVEV (reference sequence). This CDR3 has 14 residues. With 2 bases clipped from V and 6 bases from J, the junction kept 6 bases outside the gene matches. CDR3 in amino acids: CASSLSWEGKTQYF. The CDR3 region has the DNA TGTGCCAGCAGTTTAAGTTGGGAGGGGAAGACCCAGTACTTC.

The genes are TRBV29-1 and TRBJ1-1, with unresolved D. From germline, CDR1 is SQVTM and CDR2 ANQGSEA. V was clipped by 5 bases and J by 11 bases, with 18 bases between them. The length of the CDR3 is 12 residues. Here the CDR3 reads CSVIPGSAEAFF. The DNA of the CDR3 is TGCAGCGTTATTCCAGGCTCGGCGGAGGCTTTCTTT.

The chain joins TRBV5-5 to TRBJ2-7; 7 bases map to TRBD1. The CDR3 is made up of 15 amino acids. CDR1 and CDR2 from the germline V gene are SGHKS and YYEKEE (reference sequence). V dropped 1 base and J dropped 4; count of bases not matched to a gene: 8. The CDR3 DNA reads TGTGCCAGCAGCTTGAATCGAGGGGGCAGTTACGAGCAGTACTTC. Translating gives CASSLNRGGSYEQYF. The full variable domain, its missing parts supplied by reference TRBV5-5 and TRBJ2-7, is DAGVTQSPTHLIKTRGQQVTLRCSPISGHKSVSWYQQVLGQGPQFIFQYYEKEERGRGNFPDRFSARQFPNYSSELNVNALLLGDSALYLCASSLNRGGSYEQYFGPGTRLTVT.

The chain combines TRBV10-2 with TRBJ1-3; D is unclear. The V end was cut by 8 bases, the J end by 2 bases, with 7 bases between. Germline V gene lookup returns CDR1 WSHSY and CDR2 SAAADI. The CDR3 spans 12 residues. The CDR3, as DNA: TGCGCCAGCGGAGACACTGGAAACACCATATATTTT. Protein product: CASGDTGNTIYF.

This clone was detected once. This chain uses TRBV9 with TRBJ2-2; 11 bases are a match to TRBD2. Germline V gene data show CDR1 as SGDLS and CDR2 as YYNGEE. The CDR3 covers 17 residues. With 3 bases clipped from V and 4 bases from J, the junction kept 8 bases outside the gene matches. The CDR3 reads CASSAGGLAVITGELFF. CDR3 in DNA: TGTGCCAGCAGCGCGGGGGGACTAGCGGTTATCACCGGGGAGCTGTTTTTT.

This clone was seen at least ten times. The CDR3 DNA follows: TGTGCCAGCAGTGACGGGGCCCTAGGTCGTAACAATCAGCCCCAGCATTTT. Protein: CASSDGALGRNNQPQHF. This rearrangement joins TRBV2 to TRBJ1-5; D is perhaps TRBD1 (5 bases). Germline-derived CDR1 and CDR2 are SNHLY and FYNNEI. V was shortened by 3 bases and J by 3 bases, with 18 bases between the two germline ends. The CDR3 sequence is 17 residues long.

DNA for the CDR3: TGTGCCATCAGTGAGGGAGGCAGAGGGGGACAAGAGACCCAGTACTTC. Translation gives CAISEGGRGGQETQYF. V is TRBV10-3 and J is TRBJ2-5; possible D gene TRBD1, 6 bases. From germline, CDR1 is ENHRY and CDR2 SYGVKD. CDR3 length: 16 amino acids. The V end lost 2 bases, the J end lost 2 bases, and 15 bases lay between the germline ends.

The chain recombines TRBV7-3 with TRBJ2-5, with TRBD1 as a possible D gene (5 bases). This CDR3 has 13 residues. V was shortened by 5 bases and J by 5 bases, with 12 bases between the two germline ends. Germline assignment: CDR1 SGHTA and CDR2 FQGTGA. DNA of the CDR3: TGTGCCAGCAGCATAGGGGTGGGCGAGACCCAGTACTTC. Its protein is CASSIGVGETQYF.

The rearrangement uses TRBV30 and TRBJ1-5; D is possibly TRBD1 (5 bases). This CDR3 comprises 15 residues. The germline gives CDR1 GTSNPN, CDR2 SVGIG (reference sequence). The germline V and J ends were trimmed by 3 bases and 2 bases, with 14 bases remaining between them. In DNA, the CDR3 is TGTGCCTGGAGGGTACGGGGAGGGGGCAATCAGCCCCAGCATTTT. Translation: CAWRVRGGGNQPQHF.

This rearrangement joins TRBV7-6 to TRBJ1-3; D gene unclear. The length of the CDR3 is 15 residues. Germline assignment: CDR1 SGHVS and CDR2 FNYEAQ. V lost 1 base and J 3 bases, leaving 10 bases between the germline ends. CDR3 region: CASSLEGGGGNTIYF. CDR3 nucleotide sequence: TGTGCCAGCAGCTTAGAAGGAGGTGGTGGAAACACCATATATTTT.

This clone was picked up one time. The CDR3 is CASSQEGTSGSWELFF. The DNA of the CDR3 is TGCGCCAGCAGCCAAGAAGGGACTAGCGGGAGCTGGGAGCTGTTTTTT. This rearrangement joins TRBV4-3 to TRBJ2-2, with 14 positions matching TRBD2. V lost 0 bases and J lost 9; bases outside the gene matches: 3. The CDR3 is 16 amino acids. Germline loops: CDR1 LGHNA, CDR2 YSLEER.

This clone appeared many times. The chain links TRBV29-1 to TRBJ1-2; D is unclear. With 6 bases removed from V and 6 bases from J, the gap between germline ends came to 11 bases. Germline-derived CDR1 and CDR2 are SQVTM and ANQGSEA. The CDR3 has 11 amino acids. The CDR3 loop is CSVDVTHGYTF. The CDR3, as DNA: TGCAGCGTGGACGTTACACATGGCTACACCTTC.

The J gene is TRBJ1-5, the V gene TRBV19; 7 bases map to TRBD1. The trim removed 7 bases at V and 0 bases at J, leaving 6 bases unmatched. Germline assignment: CDR1 LNHDA and CDR2 SQIVND (reference sequence). The CDR3 covers 15 residues. CDR3 DNA sequence: TGTGCCAGTACAGACCAGGGGGTTAGCAATCAGCCCCAGCATTTT. Encoded protein: CASTDQGVSNQPQHF.

The chain joins TRBV29-1 to TRBJ1-1; D not certain. The V end was cut by 4 bases, the J end by 4 bases, with 7 bases between. CDR3 length: 11 amino acids. CDR1 and CDR2 (germline): SQVTM, ANQGSEA. The CDR3 protein is CSVARTTEAFF. CDR3 DNA sequence: TGCAGCGTTGCAAGAACCACTGAAGCTTTCTTT.

The chain employs TRBV5-6 and TRBJ1-1, with TRBD1 identical over 7 bases. V trimming: 6 bases; J trimming: 0 bases; junction bases outside the gene matches: 5. The germline gives CDR1 SGHDT, CDR2 YYEEEE. The CDR3 loop spans 14 amino acids. The CDR3 sequence is CASTRGSVNTEAFF. Here the CDR3 DNA reads TGTGCCAGCACCAGGGGGTCCGTGAACACTGAAGCTTTCTTT.

The rearrangement joins TRBV19 to TRBJ1-1, with a possible D match to TRBD1 (5 bases). This CDR3 has 15 amino acids. From germline, CDR1 is LNHDA and CDR2 SQIVND (reference sequence). Trimming shortened V by 1 base and J by 0 bases, and 9 bases separated the two germline ends. The chain's CDR3 is CASSIGGTMNTEAFF. Written as DNA, the CDR3 is TGTGCCAGTAGTATAGGGGGGACTATGAACACTGAAGCTTTCTTT.

The chain recombines TRBV6-6 with TRBJ1-4; D not certain. The CDR3 runs 13 residues. Germline CDR1 MNHNY, CDR2 SVGAGI (reference sequence). V was trimmed by 6 bases and J by 8 bases, leaving 13 bases between them. The CDR3 loop reads CASRGSPGEKLFF. The DNA for the CDR3 is TGTGCCAGCAGGGGGTCCCCGGGAGAAAAACTGTTTTTT.

For this clone: Since a much larger clone is just one base distant, this may be a read error. This sample includes further DNA sequences coding for the same CDR3. The chain is built from TRBV28 and TRBJ1-5; no definite D call. V shed 6 bases and J shed 0 bases, with 3 bases lying between them. This CDR3 spans 12 amino acids. Germline lookup yields CDR1 MDHEN and CDR2 SYDVKM. The CDR3 DNA follows: TGTGCCAGCAGCTATAGCAATCAGCCCCAGCATTTT. It codes for CASSYSNQPQHF.

This sequence joins TRBV9 and TRBJ1-1; 7 bases agree with TRBD1. Germline V gives CDR1 SGDLS, CDR2 YYNGEE. The V and J ends lost 4 bases and 11 bases, in that order; junction bases with no gene match: 14. This CDR3 is built from 14 residues. The DNA for the CDR3 is TGTGCCAGCAGCAAGGAGACAGGGAAATTAGAGGCTTTCTTT. Amino acids: CASSKETGKLEAFF.